Each of the 16 T cell receptor beta chains below was sequenced from the same sample in a study of T cells after yellow fever vaccination. TCRdb ran MiXCR on the 5' RACE reads and lists one entry per CDR3 protein. The sample lists tens of thousands of distinct CDR3 sequences; over 6.5% were seen once. Specimen: CD8+ T cells sorted from PBMCs, collected about 49 days after the first yellow fever vaccination. These TCRs come from a man aged 18 to 30 who received the YFV17D yellow fever vaccine.

This clonotype was observed many times. The CDR3 sequence is CASGALSFNEQFF. The CDR3 DNA is TGTGCCAGCGGGGCTCTCTCGTTCAATGAGCAGTTCTTC. The J gene is TRBJ2-1, the V gene TRBV12-3 or TRBV12-4; D is perhaps TRBD1 (5 bases). V lost 8 bases, J lost 6 bases, and 14 bases lay in between. The CDR3 extends over 13 amino acids.

This clonotype has a count of ten or more. The chain is built from TRBV12-3 or TRBV12-4 and TRBJ2-5; D perhaps matches TRBD1 (5 bases). Trimming removed 3 bases at V and 4 bases at J, with 6 bases between. The CDR3 has 12 amino acids. This CDR3 reads CASSFQGETQYF. The CDR3 DNA reads TGTGCCAGCAGTTTCCAGGGAGAGACCCAGTACTTC.

This clonotype appeared a few times. The V gene is TRBV7-9, the J gene TRBJ2-7, with D uncertain. Germline-derived CDR1 and CDR2 are SEHNR and FQNEAQ (reference sequence). The CDR3 sequence is 14 residues long. V lost 2 bases, J lost 7 bases, and 15 bases lay in between. The CDR3 spells CASSLSRTPWEQYF. The CDR3 DNA sequence: TGTGCCAGCAGCTTATCTAGAACGCCTTGGGAGCAGTACTTC. The variable domain in full, completed from reference TRBV7-9 and TRBJ2-7, reads DTGVSQNPRHKITKRGQNVTFRCDPISEHNRLYWYRQTLGQGPEFLTYFQNEAQLEKSRLLSDRFSAERPKGSFSTLEIQRTEQGDSAMYLCASSLSRTPWEQYFGPGTRLTVT.

At least ten counts were recorded for this clonotype. CDR3: CATSRYRDRDIYGYTF. The CDR3 DNA reads as TGTGCCACCAGCAGGTACCGGGACAGGGATATCTATGGCTACACCTTC. The chain couples TRBV15 to TRBJ1-2; TRBD1 aligns across 9 bases. Trimming at V came to 3 bases and at J to 4 bases, leaving 9 bases not matched to a gene. The CDR3 totals 16 residues. Germline V gene sequence: CDR1 LNHNV, CDR2 YYDKDF (reference sequence). Full variable domain (remainder filled in from reference TRBV15 and TRBJ1-2): DAMVIQNPRYQVTQFGKPVTLSCSQTLNHNVMYWYQQKSSQAPKLLFHYYDKDFNNEADTPDNFQSRRPNTSFCFLDIRSPGLGDTAMYLCATSRYRDRDIYGYTFGSGTRLTVV.

This clonotype was found many times. The chain is built from TRBV2 and TRBJ2-7; D unresolved. The germline V and J ends were trimmed by 7 bases and 5 bases, with 21 bases remaining between them. The CDR3 runs 15 residues. Germline CDR1 SNHLY, CDR2 FYNNEI. CDR3 in amino acids: CASTPRKGRLNEQYV. In nucleotides, the CDR3 is TGTGCCAGCACCCCACGAAAAGGCAGGCTGAACGAGCAGTACGTC.

The chain uses TRBV5-5 and TRBJ2-7; tentative D call: TRBD2 (5 bases). V was trimmed by 1 base and J by 3 bases, leaving 8 bases between them. Germline CDR1 and CDR2: SGHKS and YYEKEE (reference sequence). CDR3 length: 13 residues. The CDR3 region is CASSLRDLYEQYF. CDR3 DNA: TGTGCCAGCAGCTTGCGGGATCTCTACGAGCAGTACTTC. Full variable domain (outside the CDR3, taken from reference TRBV5-5 and TRBJ2-7): DAGVTQSPTHLIKTRGQQVTLRCSPISGHKSVSWYQQVLGQGPQFIFQYYEKEERGRGNFPDRFSARQFPNYSSELNVNALLLGDSALYLCASSLRDLYEQYFGPGTRLTVT.

The chain couples TRBV4-1 to TRBJ1-1; weak D call: TRBD1 (5 bases). CDR3 length: 15 residues. Germline values: CDR1 MGHRA, CDR2 YSYEKL. Deletions cut 1 base from V and 0 bases from J, with 9 bases between. This CDR3 is CASSQADSLNTEAFF. CDR3 nucleotide sequence: TGCGCCAGCAGCCAAGCTGACAGCCTGAACACTGAAGCTTTCTTT.

This chain connects TRBV29-1 to TRBJ2-3; TRBD1 agrees at 7 bases. Unmatched junction bases numbered 5, after V lost 3 bases and J lost 2 bases. The CDR3 spans 14 residues. The germline gives CDR1 SQVTM, CDR2 ANQGSEA. The CDR3 bases are TGCAGCGTTGAGGGGGACAGACCCACAGATACGCAGTATTTT. Translation: CSVEGDRPTDTQYF.

In its sample, this clonotype was seen many times. The V call is TRBV9, the J call TRBJ2-2, with a weak D call TRBD2 (5 bases). Germline-derived CDR1 and CDR2 are SGDLS and YYNGEE. The CDR3 totals 15 residues. V lost 0 bases and J lost 2, with 8 bases in between. The CDR3 DNA reads TGTGCCAGCAGCGTAGAGACTATCAACACCGGGGAGCTGTTTTTT. Translation gives CASSVETINTGELFF.

This clonotype was observed many times. V gene TRBV28 combines with J gene TRBJ2-6, with D tentatively TRBD2 (7 bases). Trimming took off 5 bases at V and 7 bases at J, with 30 bases between the two ends. The CDR3 sequence is 20 residues long. Germline V gives CDR1 MDHEN, CDR2 SYDVKM. In nucleotides, the CDR3 is TGTGCCAGCAGTGGGGGGGCAGGGAAAGCGGAGGCTCGGAAAGCCAACGTCCTGACTTTC. This encodes CASSGGAGKAEARKANVLTF.

This clonotype was counted at least ten times. The J gene is TRBJ2-3, the V gene TRBV11-2; TRBD2 agrees at 8 bases. This CDR3 is 15 amino acids long. Looked up from germline, CDR1 is SGHAT and CDR2 is FQNNGV. The V and J ends lost 5 bases and 6 bases, in that order; junction bases with no gene match: 10. The CDR3 sequence: CASSHPGGALDTQYF. The CDR3, as DNA: TGTGCCAGCAGCCACCCCGGGGGGGCCCTGGATACGCAGTATTTT.

This clonotype came up many times. V usage is TRBV7-9 and J usage is TRBJ2-7; possibly TRBD1 or TRBD2 for D (5 bases each). The CDR3 spans 15 residues. Germline values: CDR1 SEHNR, CDR2 FQNEAQ (reference sequence). V was clipped by 3 bases and J by 7 bases, with 19 bases between them. As DNA, the CDR3 is TGTGCCAGCAGCTTCAATCCGGGACCGCGCTGGGAGCAGTACTTC. Its translation: CASSFNPGPRWEQYF.

The chain recombines TRBV20-1 with TRBJ1-1; D not certain. Trimming pared 0 bases from V and 3 bases from J, leaving 14 bases between. Germline V gene lookup returns CDR1 DFQATT and CDR2 SNEGSKA (reference sequence). The CDR3 consists of 15 residues. The CDR3 protein is CSARDAGYWDTEAFF. The CDR3, as DNA: TGCAGTGCTAGAGATGCGGGGTACTGGGACACTGAAGCTTTCTTT.

This clonotype was recorded many times. The V call is TRBV2, the J call TRBJ2-5; 11 bases match TRBD2. The ends lost 5 bases at V and 2 bases at J; junction bases unmatched: 4. Germline V gives CDR1 SNHLY, CDR2 FYNNEI. The CDR3 spans 15 residues. The CDR3 DNA is TGTGCCAGCAGTTTGTCTAGCGGGGGGCAAGAGACCCAGTACTTC. Amino acids: CASSLSSGGQETQYF.

For this clonotype: A much larger clone sits a single nucleotide away, making a read error possible. The chain combines TRBV6-1 with TRBJ2-1; 12 positions match TRBD2. The CDR3 spans 13 residues. CDR1 is MNHNS and CDR2 is SASEGT in the germline V gene. CDR3 nucleotides: TGTGGCAGCAGAGGACTAGCGGGGAAGGAGCAGTTCTTC. Protein sequence: CGSRGLAGKEQFF.

This clonotype showed up many times. The V call is TRBV7-8, the J call TRBJ2-5; 15 nucleotides agree with TRBD2. This CDR3 has 15 amino acids. Germline CDR1 SGHVS, CDR2 FQNEAQ. V shed 4 bases and J 4 bases; nucleotides not matched to a gene: 1. The CDR3 spells CASSSGLAGGETQYF. CDR3 nucleotide sequence: TGTGCCAGCAGCTCGGGACTAGCGGGGGGAGAGACCCAGTACTTC.